Below are 29 T cell receptor beta chains sequenced from a single sample in a study of cytomegalovirus exposure and HLA in healthy donors. Researchers ran the PCR with 60 Vbeta and 13 Jbeta primers. Measured with immunoSEQ multiplex PCR; TCRdb has only the in-frame clones, and not every one. Of 120,000 to 150,000 clones in the sample, over 65% were seen once. Sequencing was performed on PBMCs. Source of these receptors: a man aged 40-49 years in good health and CMV-seropositive.

This chain connects TRBV27 to TRBJ1-5, with D tentatively TRBD1 (5 bases). CDR1 is MNHEY, CDR2 SMNVEV, per germline (reference sequence). The CDR3 covers 17 residues. V was clipped by 5 bases and J by 8 bases, with 25 bases between them. CDR3 amino acids: CASSPLGGRLYGKPQHF. The CDR3 DNA sequence: TGTGCCAGCAGTCCACTCGGGGGACGACTATATGGGAAGCCCCAGCATTTT.

The chain recombines TRBV29-1 with TRBJ1-1; D may be TRBD1 (5 bases). V was clipped by 4 bases and J by 1 base, with 10 bases between them. This CDR3 has 13 amino acids. The V gene's germline CDR1 is SQVTM and CDR2 ANQGSEA. CDR3 DNA: TGCAGCGTTGCGTTACAGGAGAACACTGAAGCTTTCTTT. Its translation is CSVALQENTEAFF.

This clone was seen a single time. The chain recombines TRBV28 with TRBJ1-4, with 8 bases that match TRBD1. Trimming cost V 5 bases and J 5 bases; bases outside gene matches: 4. CDR1 and CDR2 from the germline V gene are MDHEN and SYDVKM. This CDR3 contains 14 residues. CDR3 amino acids: CASSGQGLNEKLFF. Here the CDR3 DNA reads TGTGCCAGCAGTGGACAGGGTTTGAATGAAAAACTGTTTTTT.

This chain connects TRBV18 to TRBJ2-7; no definite D call. The CDR3 totals 11 residues. Trimming stripped 1 base from V and 5 bases from J, with 3 bases between. Germline V gives CDR1 KGHSH, CDR2 LQKENI. CDR3 DNA: TGTGCCAGCTCACCACGAGACGAGCAGTACTTC. Translation gives CASSPRDEQYF.

This clone has only one observation. The chain carries TRBV9 and TRBJ2-7; the match to TRBD2 covers 10 bases. The CDR3 runs 18 residues. Germline V CDR1 and CDR2: SGDLS, YYNGEE. J was trimmed by 4 bases and V by 0 bases; bases with no gene match: 13. The CDR3 here is CASSVADSGRILGYEQYF. The DNA of the CDR3 is TGTGCCAGCAGCGTAGCCGATAGCGGGAGGATTTTGGGTTACGAGCAGTACTTC. The full variable domain, in which reference TRBV9 and TRBJ2-7 provide the parts outside the CDR3, is DSGVTQTPKHLITATGQRVTLRCSPRSGDLSVYWYQQSLDQGLQFLIQYYNGEERAKGNILERFSAQQFPDLHSELNLSSLELGDSALYFCASSVADSGRILGYEQYFGPGTRLTVT.

Comment on this clone: This sample also contains other DNA sequences that code for the same CDR3. The chain is built from TRBV7-7 and TRBJ2-7, with D possibly being TRBD2 (6 bases). V was pared by 0 bases and J by 5 bases, with 8 bases between. The CDR3 totals 13 residues. The germline CDR1 and CDR2 sequences are SSHAT and FNYEAQ (reference sequence). CDR3 DNA: TGTGCCAGCAGCTTAGCCGCGGGGAACGAGCAGTACTTC. This gives the protein CASSLAAGNEQYF.

This clone was observed a few times. The chain combines TRBV27 with TRBJ2-7, with TRBD2 matching over 7 bases. The CDR3 runs 14 residues. The V gene end was trimmed by 4 bases and the J gene end by 0 bases; junction bases not matched to a gene: 3. Germline V gene data show CDR1 as MNHEY and CDR2 as SMNVEV (reference sequence). In DNA form, the CDR3 reads TGTGCCAGCAGTTCAGCGGGGTCCTCCTACGAGCAGTACTTC. This sequence encodes CASSSAGSSYEQYF.

The V call is TRBV5-1, the J call TRBJ1-2; D remains ambiguous. V lost 0 bases and J lost 4, with 7 bases in between. Per germline, CDR1 SGHRS and CDR2 YFSETQ. CDR3 length equals 13 residues. CDR3 amino acids: CASSLDGSYGYTF. The CDR3 coding sequence is TGCGCCAGCAGCTTGGATGGGAGCTATGGCTACACCTTC.

The chain is built from TRBV5-6 and TRBJ2-5, with D possibly being TRBD2 (5 bases). V was shortened by 6 bases and J by 4 bases, with 22 bases between the two germline ends. Germline values: CDR1 SGHDT, CDR2 YYEEEE. CDR3 size: 16 residues. The CDR3 DNA sequence: TGTGCCAGCACCCTCCGGGGAGAGGGCCGGGGAGAGACCCAGTACTTC. Translating gives CASTLRGEGRGETQYF.

Regarding this clone: Other DNA sequences within the sample encode an identical CDR3. The genes are TRBV9 and TRBJ2-3; TRBD2 matches 16 bases. The ends lost 4 bases at V and 4 bases at J; junction bases unmatched: 3. The CDR3 sequence is 16 residues long. The germline gives CDR1 SGDLS, CDR2 YYNGEE. The CDR3 sequence: CASSKGLAGGPDTQYF. CDR3 DNA: TGTGCCAGCAGCAAGGGACTAGCGGGAGGGCCAGATACGCAGTATTTT.

Here the CDR3 reads CASSAAGVGNTIYF. In DNA form, the CDR3 reads TGTGCCAGTAGTGCCGCCGGTGTGGGAAACACCATATATTTT. The chain links TRBV19 to TRBJ1-3; no firm D call. With 5 bases removed from V and 4 bases from J, the gap between germline ends came to 12 bases. Looked up from germline, CDR1 is LNHDA and CDR2 is SQIVND (reference sequence). This CDR3 has 14 amino acids.

V usage is TRBV7-2 and J usage is TRBJ2-2, with 11 bases that match TRBD2. Trimming removed 5 bases from V and 5 bases from J; junction bases left unmatched: 13. Germline CDR1 reads SGHTA; CDR2 reads FQGNSA. The CDR3 contains 18 residues. CDR3 region: CASSPRGSGRARTGELFF. CDR3 DNA: TGTGCCAGCAGCCCCAGGGGTAGCGGGAGGGCCAGGACCGGGGAGCTGTTTTTT.

This clone was observed a single time. The gene calls are TRBV7-3 and TRBJ2-1, with 9 bases fitting TRBD2. Germline trimming cut 0 bases from V and 6 bases from J; bases unmatched to any gene: 3. CDR1 and CDR2 from the germline V gene are SGHTA and FQGTGA. This CDR3 is built from 15 residues. The CDR3 loop reads CASSLTLAGINEQFF. The CDR3, as DNA: TGTGCCAGCAGCTTAACGCTAGCGGGAATCAATGAGCAGTTCTTC. The entire variable domain, with the rest obtained from reference TRBV7-3 and TRBJ2-1, is as follows: GAGVSQTPSNKVTEKGKYVELRCDPISGHTALYWYRQSLGQGPEFLIYFQGTGAADDSGLPNDRFFAVRPEGSVSTLKIQRTERGDSAVYLCASSLTLAGINEQFFGPGTRLTVL.

This clone was seen just once. The rearrangement joins TRBV27 to TRBJ1-2; possible D gene TRBD1, 6 bases. The CDR3 totals 14 residues. The V gene lost 2 bases and the J gene lost 4 bases, with 11 bases spanning the gap. Germline CDR1 is MNHEY and CDR2 is SMNVEV (reference sequence). In DNA, the CDR3 is TGTGCCAGCAGTTTAGGCCCGGACAGCTATGGCTACACCTTC. Amino acids: CASSLGPDSYGYTF.

The rearrangement joins TRBV28 to TRBJ1-3; D remains unclear. From germline, CDR1 is MDHEN and CDR2 SYDVKM. This CDR3 has 13 residues. V lost 1 base to trimming and J lost 10 bases, with 11 bases between them. The CDR3 reads CASSLSGGRTIYF. CDR3 bases: TGTGCCAGCAGTTTATCCGGCGGAAGAACCATATATTTT.

The J gene is TRBJ2-1, the V gene TRBV4-1, with 7 bases matching TRBD2. This CDR3 is 14 amino acids long. V lost 8 bases to trimming and J lost 1 base; unmatched junction nucleotides: 5. Germline loops: CDR1 MGHRA, CDR2 YSYEKL. CDR3 DNA sequence: TGCGCCAGCGGGGGGGGACTTTCCTACAATGAGCAGTTCTTC. It codes for CASGGGLSYNEQFF.

This clone was seen more than once but under ten times. The V and J genes are TRBV4-3 and TRBJ1-1; 8 positions match TRBD1. The germline CDR1 and CDR2 sequences are LGHNA and YSLEER. The ends lost 3 bases at V and 2 bases at J; junction bases unmatched: 2. The CDR3 extends over 14 amino acids. The CDR3 sequence: CASSQDRENTEAFF. The CDR3 DNA is TGCGCCAGCAGCCAGGACAGGGAAAACACTGAAGCTTTCTTT.

The chain couples TRBV11-2 to TRBJ1-2; D might be TRBD1 (5 bases). This CDR3 region has 15 residues. Germline V CDR1 and CDR2: SGHAT, FQNNGV. Trimming shortened V by 5 bases and J by 4 bases, and 17 bases separated the two germline ends. CDR3 in DNA: TGTGCCAGCAGCCCCGCCGGGGGTGTAGGCTATGGCTACACCTTC. Protein product: CASSPAGGVGYGYTF.

J is TRBJ2-7 and V is TRBV18, with D tentatively TRBD2 (6 bases). Looked up from germline, CDR1 is KGHSH and CDR2 is LQKENI. The CDR3 extends over 15 amino acids. V was shortened by 3 bases and J by 1 base, with 13 bases between the two germline ends. CDR3 sequence (DNA): TGTGCCAGCTCACCTTCGGCCGGGAGATCCTACGAGCAGTACTTC. This translates into CASSPSAGRSYEQYF.

The chain joins TRBV6-1 to TRBJ2-1; 11 bases line up with TRBD2. Germline CDR1 and CDR2: MNHNS and SASEGT. This CDR3 spans 15 amino acids. Germline trimming cut 2 bases from V and 3 bases from J; bases unmatched to any gene: 0. CDR3 residues: CASSELAGGYNEQFF. The CDR3 DNA reads as TGTGCCAGCAGTGAACTAGCGGGAGGCTACAATGAGCAGTTCTTC.

The chain employs TRBV30 and TRBJ2-3; D is uncertain. V was trimmed by 0 bases and J by 1 base, leaving 14 bases between them. The length of the CDR3 is 16 residues. The germline V gene has CDR1 GTSNPN and CDR2 SVGIG (reference sequence). CDR3 sequence reads: CAWSVLPTPGTDTQYF. The CDR3 coding sequence is TGTGCCTGGAGTGTACTCCCCACTCCGGGCACAGATACGCAGTATTTT.

The chain carries TRBV4-1 and TRBJ1-1; 7 bases map to TRBD1. CDR1 is MGHRA, CDR2 YSYEKL, per germline. V lost 1 base and J lost 2; bases outside the gene matches: 7. The CDR3 spans 16 residues. CDR3 sequence reads: CASSQAFGGGNTEAFF. CDR3 DNA: TGCGCCAGCAGCCAAGCCTTCGGAGGGGGCAACACTGAAGCTTTCTTT.

This clone has a handful of counts. This chain uses TRBV2 with TRBJ1-2; TRBD1 matches 8 bases. The CDR3 length is 14 residues. Germline CDR1 is SNHLY and CDR2 is FYNNEI. The V and J ends lost 6 bases and 0 bases, in that order; junction bases with no gene match: 3. The CDR3 is CASRGQAANYGYTF. For the CDR3, the DNA is TGTGCCAGCAGGGGACAGGCAGCTAACTATGGCTACACCTTC.

V gene TRBV27 combines with J gene TRBJ2-3; D ambiguous. The CDR3 is 16 residues long. Trimming removed 7 bases at V and 0 bases at J, with 17 bases between. The germline gives CDR1 MNHEY, CDR2 SMNVEV (reference sequence). This CDR3 reads CASTPLLRFSTDTQYF. DNA for the CDR3: TGTGCCAGCACCCCTCTCCTGCGATTCAGCACAGATACGCAGTATTTT.

This clone was counted a few times. V and J are TRBV18 and TRBJ2-3; a possible D gene is TRBD1 (5 bases). The CDR3 has 18 residues. The V gene lost 2 bases and the J gene lost 2 bases, with 20 bases spanning the gap. CDR1 is KGHSH, CDR2 LQKENI, per germline. The DNA for the CDR3 is TGTGCCAGCTCACCATTTTCACATTCTGACAGTATCACAGATACGCAGTATTTT. This sequence encodes CASSPFSHSDSITDTQYF. Full variable domain (missing parts from reference TRBV18 and TRBJ2-3): NAGVMQNPRHLVRRRGQEARLRCSPMKGHSHVYWYRQLPEEGLKFMVYLQKENIIDESGMPKERFSAEFPKEGPSILRIQQVVRGDSAAYFCASSPFSHSDSITDTQYFGPGTRLTVL.

The rearrangement uses TRBV19 and TRBJ1-4; no firm D call. The germline CDR1 and CDR2 sequences are LNHDA and SQIVND (reference sequence). The CDR3 spans 13 residues. With 6 bases removed from V and 10 bases from J, the gap between germline ends came to 15 bases. The CDR3 region is CASSPSLSGKLFF. The DNA of the CDR3 is TGTGCCAGTAGCCCTTCACTCTCCGGAAAACTGTTTTTT. The variable domain in full, with the rest retrieved from reference TRBV19 and TRBJ1-4, is DGGITQSPKYLFRKEGQNVTLSCEQNLNHDAMYWYRQDPGQGLRLIYYSQIVNDFQKGDIAEGYSVSREKKESFPLTVTSAQKNPTAFYLCASSPSLSGKLFFGSGTQLSVL.

This chain joins TRBV11-2 and TRBJ2-1, with TRBD2 identical over 9 bases. Germline V gene data show CDR1 as SGHAT and CDR2 as FQNNGV. The CDR3 loop spans 15 amino acids. Trimming cost V 6 bases and J 0 bases; bases outside gene matches: 3. CDR3 in amino acids: CASRYSGSSYNEQFF. In nucleotides, the CDR3 is TGTGCCAGCAGGTATAGCGGGAGCTCCTACAATGAGCAGTTCTTC. Looking up the rest from reference TRBV11-2 and TRBJ2-1 gives the full variable domain: EAGVAQSPRYKIIEKRQSVAFWCNPISGHATLYWYQQILGQGPKLLIQFQNNGVVDDSQLPKDRFSAERLKGVDSTLKIQPAKLEDSAVYLCASRYSGSSYNEQFFGPGTRLTVL.

Only one count was recorded for this clone. The V gene is TRBV5-4, the J gene TRBJ1-2, with D possibly matching TRBD1 (5 bases). Germline V CDR1 and CDR2: SGHNT, YYREEE (reference sequence). Trimming took 0 bases from V and 5 from J, leaving 11 bases between them. The CDR3 is 14 amino acids. CDR3 in DNA: TGTGCCAGCAGCTTGGAAAGTCCAGGGTATGGCTACACCTTC. This translates into CASSLESPGYGYTF. The full variable domain, completed using reference TRBV5-4 and TRBJ1-2, is ETGVTQSPTHLIKTRGQQVTLRCSSQSGHNTVSWYQQALGQGPQFIFQYYREEENGRGNFPPRFSGLQFPNYSSELNVNALELDDSALYLCASSLESPGYGYTFGSGTRLTVV.

This clone has a single count. This chain uses TRBV11-3 with TRBJ2-1; D gene uncertain. The germline gives CDR1 SGHNT, CDR2 YENEEA. V lost 1 base to trimming and J lost 8 bases, with 12 bases between them. The CDR3 is 14 amino acids. The CDR3 reads CASSLAGWAHEQFF. In nucleotides, the CDR3 is TGTGCCAGCAGCTTAGCAGGTTGGGCTCATGAGCAGTTCTTC.